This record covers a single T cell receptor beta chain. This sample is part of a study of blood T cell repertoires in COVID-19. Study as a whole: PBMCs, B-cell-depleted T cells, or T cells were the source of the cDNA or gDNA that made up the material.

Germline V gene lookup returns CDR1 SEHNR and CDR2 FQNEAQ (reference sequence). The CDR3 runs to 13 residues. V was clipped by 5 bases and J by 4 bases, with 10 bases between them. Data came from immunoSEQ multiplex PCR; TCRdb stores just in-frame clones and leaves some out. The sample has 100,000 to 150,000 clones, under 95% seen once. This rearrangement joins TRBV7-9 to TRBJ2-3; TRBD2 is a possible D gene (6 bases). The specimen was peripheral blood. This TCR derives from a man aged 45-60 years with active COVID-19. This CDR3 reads CASSPRGADTQYF. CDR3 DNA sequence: TGTGCCAGCAGCCCCCGCGGGGCAGATACGCAGTATTTT. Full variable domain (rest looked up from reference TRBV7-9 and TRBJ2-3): DTGVSQNPRHKITKRGQNVTFRCDPISEHNRLYWYRQTLGQGPEFLTYFQNEAQLEKSRLLSDRFSAERPKGSFSTLEIQRTEQGDSAMYLCASSPRGADTQYFGPGTRLTVL.